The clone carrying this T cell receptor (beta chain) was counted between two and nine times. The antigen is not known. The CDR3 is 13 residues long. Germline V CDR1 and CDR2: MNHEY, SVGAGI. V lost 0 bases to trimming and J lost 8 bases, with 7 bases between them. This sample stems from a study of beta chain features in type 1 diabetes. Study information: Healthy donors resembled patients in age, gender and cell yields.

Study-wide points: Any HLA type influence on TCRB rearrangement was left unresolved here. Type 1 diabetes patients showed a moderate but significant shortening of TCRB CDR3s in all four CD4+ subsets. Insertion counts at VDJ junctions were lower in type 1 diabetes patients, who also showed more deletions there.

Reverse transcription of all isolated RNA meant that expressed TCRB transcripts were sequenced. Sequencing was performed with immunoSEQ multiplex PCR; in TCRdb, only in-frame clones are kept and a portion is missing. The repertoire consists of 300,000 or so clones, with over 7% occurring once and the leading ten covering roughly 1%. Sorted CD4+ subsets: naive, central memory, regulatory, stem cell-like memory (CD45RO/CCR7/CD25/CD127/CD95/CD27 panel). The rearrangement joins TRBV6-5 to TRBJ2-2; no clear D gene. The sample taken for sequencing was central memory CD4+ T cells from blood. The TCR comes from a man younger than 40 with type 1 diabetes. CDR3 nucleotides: TGTGCCAGCAGTTACTCGATAGGGGGGGAGCTGTTTTTT. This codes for CASSYSIGGELFF.